The 10 T cell receptor beta chains below were found in one sample sequenced in a study of T cells expressing NK-cell markers. TCRdb reprocessed the 5' RACE reads; each CDR3 protein has one entry and no DNA is given. Its table lists roughly 110,000 distinct CDR3 sequences. The sample was blood T cells: a sorted CD56 or NKG2C T cell subset, CD4+ or CD8+ T cells, or bulk PBMC T cells (not recorded which). These receptors were taken from a woman between 18 and 70 years old in good health.

The V and J genes are TRBV12-3 or TRBV12-4 and TRBJ2-3; TCRdb outputs TRBD1, but without DNA this stays unchecked. CDR3 length: 15 amino acids. CDR3 amino acids: CASSFGGAAADTQYF.

The rearrangement links TRBV7-9 to TRBJ1-1; no DNA is available, so the TRBD1 call from TCRdb remains unchecked. The CDR3 spans 13 residues. CDR1 and CDR2 from the germline V gene are SEHNR and FQNEAQ (reference sequence). The CDR3 protein is CASSSAGGTEAFF.

The genes are TRBV7-9 and TRBJ2-7. Germline V gene data show CDR1 as SEHNR and CDR2 as FQNEAQ (reference sequence). The CDR3 runs to 17 residues. The CDR3 sequence is CASSSGQDQRAFYEQYF.

This chain's CDR3 is CSAQTDYSNQPQHF. The V gene is TRBV20-1, the J gene TRBJ1-5; TCRdb's D call of TRBD1 is untestable without DNA. Germline V gene data show CDR1 as DFQATT and CDR2 as SNEGSKA (reference sequence). The CDR3 is 14 residues long.

The chain links TRBV11-2 to TRBJ2-1; the D call of TRBD2 rests on TCRdb alone, since no DNA is present to check it. The CDR3 covers 17 residues. Germline assignment: CDR1 SGHAT and CDR2 FQNNGV. CDR3 loop: CASSPGTSGAFYNEQFF.

V usage is TRBV29-1 and J usage is TRBJ2-1; as DNA is missing, the TRBD1 call by TCRdb cannot be tested. CDR1 SQVTM and CDR2 ANQGSEA come from the germline V gene. The CDR3 length is 15 residues. The CDR3 sequence is CSVPHARTRYNEQFF.

This sequence joins TRBV6-5 and TRBJ2-1. The CDR3 covers 15 residues. Germline CDR1 is MNHEY and CDR2 is SVGAGI. The CDR3 loop is CASSYSISSYNEQFF.

The chain carries TRBV9 and TRBJ2-2. Germline assignment: CDR1 SGDLS and CDR2 YYNGEE. There are 17 residues in the CDR3. CDR3 residues: CASSVDRLHPNTGELFF.

V gene TRBV19 combines with J gene TRBJ2-1; TCRdb's D call of TRBD2 is untestable without DNA. CDR1 and CDR2 (germline): LNHDA, SQIVND (reference sequence). This CDR3 region has 17 residues. The CDR3 is CASSIGGLDTSYNEQFF.

The chain links TRBV29-1 to TRBJ2-1; checking the TCRdb D call of TRBD2 is not possible without DNA. This CDR3 is built from 15 residues. The germline V gene has CDR1 SQVTM and CDR2 ANQGSEA. The CDR3 protein is CSVEEGAGAHNEQFF.